The source of this T cell receptor (beta chain) is a study of CD8 T cells in Susac syndrome. Whole-study findings and limits: Expansion of clones was not seen in the CD4+ T cell repertoires of Susac syndrome.

Sequencing of TCR beta was carried out in blood CD8+ and CD4+ T cells. Recently defined diagnostic criteria for definite or probable disease were fulfilled by Susac syndrome patients. In contrast to the negatively isolated CD8+ and CD4+ T cells, TEMRA cells were FACS-enriched. In regard to this clonotype: Its antigen remains unknown.

Roughly 0.45 to 1 ug RNA was reverse transcribed with random hexamers. TCRdb used MiXCR to reprocess the immunoSEQ multiplex PCR reads, holding one entry per CDR3 protein. The data show some 160,000 distinct CDR3 sequences, nearly 97% seen once. CDR3 length: 17 residues. The germline V gene encodes CDR1 LNHDA and CDR2 SQIVND (reference sequence). V was shortened by 2 bases and J by 4 bases, with 20 bases between the two germline ends. What was sequenced was CD4+ T cells from PBMCs. This chain joins TRBV19 and TRBJ1-2, with D perhaps matching TRBD1 (6 bases). The origin of this receptor is a human donor with Susac syndrome. CDR3 nucleotides: TGTGCCAGTAGTATAAGCCCGGGGGGCGAGCTGATCTATGGCTACACCTTC. This translates into CASSISPGGELIYGYTF.